These 28 T cell receptor beta chains originate from one sample sequenced in a study of blood T cell repertoires in COVID-19 (dated by TCRdb to about 2020). Libraries were prepared through the immunoSEQ multiplex PCR assay. TCRdb stores this immuneACCESS table with in-frame sequences only. Part of the clones is absent; in the studies checked, under half of the shortfall reflects unresolved V genes, and no reason is known for the rest. The sample data list roughly 200,000 clones, and around four fifths of these were observed just once. Roughly a tenth of the sample goes to the ten largest clones. The sample comprised peripheral blood. The receptors shown here come from a woman older than 75 with COVID-19, enrolled during active disease.

V and J are TRBV2 and TRBJ1-1; D call uncertain. The CDR3 spans 11 residues. Germline values: CDR1 SNHLY, CDR2 FYNNEI. Between the trimmed V and J ends, which lost 7 bases and 4 bases, there was a span of 7 bases. The CDR3 region is CASTSFTEAFF. The CDR3 bases are TGTGCCAGCACTTCCTTCACTGAAGCTTTCTTT.

J is TRBJ1-5 and V is TRBV29-1; TRBD1 is a possible D gene (6 bases). The length of the CDR3 is 13 residues. CDR1 and CDR2 (germline): SQVTM, ANQGSEA. V was clipped by 5 bases and J by 3 bases, with 11 bases between them. CDR3 sequence (DNA): TGCAGCGTTAACACAGGGCACAATCAGCCCCAGCATTTT. The encoded protein is CSVNTGHNQPQHF.

The chain combines TRBV25-1 with TRBJ1-2; no clear D gene. Trimming took off 4 bases at V and 3 bases at J, with 9 bases between the two ends. The CDR3 length is 13 residues. Germline V gives CDR1 MGHDK, CDR2 SYGVNS. The CDR3 DNA sequence: TGTGCCAGCAGTGGTTCCAATTACTATGGCTACACCTTC. Translated: CASSGSNYYGYTF.

The gene calls are TRBV19 and TRBJ1-4, with 10 nucleotides matching TRBD1. CDR3 length: 13 residues. The V and J ends lost 10 bases and 7 bases, in that order; junction bases with no gene match: 6. Per the germline V gene, CDR1 is LNHDA and CDR2 is SQIVND (reference sequence). The CDR3 region has the DNA TGTGCCACCAAGGGGACAGGGGCTGAAAAACTGTTTTTT. Translated: CATKGTGAEKLFF. Full variable domain (remainder filled in from reference TRBV19 and TRBJ1-4): DGGITQSPKYLFRKEGQNVTLSCEQNLNHDAMYWYRQDPGQGLRLIYYSQIVNDFQKGDIAEGYSVSREKKESFPLTVTSAQKNPTAFYLCATKGTGAEKLFFGSGTQLSVL.

This clone was counted a few times. The chain carries TRBV12-3 or TRBV12-4 and TRBJ1-2, with D perhaps TRBD1 (5 bases). The germline V and J ends were trimmed by 3 bases and 7 bases, with 12 bases remaining between them. This CDR3 is 13 amino acids long. CDR3 nucleotides: TGTGCCAGCAGTTTGGGCAGGGCAGGTGGCTACACCTTC. Its translation is CASSLGRAGGYTF.

The rearrangement uses TRBV5-1 and TRBJ2-5; D is possibly TRBD1 (6 bases). This CDR3 has 13 amino acids. The V gene's germline CDR1 is SGHRS and CDR2 YFSETQ. The ends were cut back, 4 bases at V and 3 bases at J, with 10 bases in the middle. The CDR3 DNA is TGCGCCAGCAGCGTAACAGGGAAAGAGACCCAGTACTTC. Protein product: CASSVTGKETQYF.

This rearrangement joins TRBV9 to TRBJ2-5, with TRBD1 matching over 9 bases. After removal of 1 base from V and 2 bases from J, the junction contained 6 bases not matched to a gene. This CDR3 contains 16 residues. Germline values: CDR1 SGDLS, CDR2 YYNGEE. The CDR3 sequence is CASSVPKTGGQETQYF. CDR3 DNA: TGTGCCAGCAGCGTACCCAAGACAGGGGGACAAGAGACCCAGTACTTC.

The chain joins TRBV4-2 to TRBJ1-2; 8 bases are a match to TRBD1. V dropped 1 base and J dropped 7; count of bases not matched to a gene: 5. Germline-derived CDR1 and CDR2 are LGHNA and YNFKEQ. This CDR3 spans 14 amino acids. The CDR3 DNA is TGTGCCAGCAGCCAAGCCCAGGGGGCGGGTGGCTACACCTTC. Translated: CASSQAQGAGGYTF.

The chain employs TRBV5-1 and TRBJ2-5; maybe TRBD2 (5 bases). V gave up 0 bases and J gave up 5 bases, with 14 bases separating them. The CDR3 runs to 15 residues. The germline V gene has CDR1 SGHRS and CDR2 YFSETQ. The CDR3 region has the DNA TGCGCCAGCAGCTTGGGGAGATCTAGCTCTGAGACCCAGTACTTC. Protein product: CASSLGRSSSETQYF.

CDR3 amino acids: CASSPDLTGEKLFF. In nucleotides, the CDR3 is TGTGCCAGCTCACCCGACCTTACAGGGGAAAAACTGTTTTTT. The chain combines TRBV18 with TRBJ1-4; D is perhaps TRBD1 (6 bases). Deletions cut 3 bases from V and 8 bases from J, with 13 bases between. CDR1 and CDR2 (germline): KGHSH, LQKENI. The CDR3 is 14 amino acids.

The chain has TRBV5-1 and TRBJ2-2; 8 bases agree with TRBD1. V lost 0 bases and J lost 3; bases outside the gene matches: 1. The CDR3 runs to 15 residues. Germline CDR1 is SGHRS and CDR2 is YFSETQ. The CDR3 here is CASSLGTGYTGELFF. The CDR3 DNA follows: TGCGCCAGCAGCTTGGGGACAGGGTACACCGGGGAGCTGTTTTTT.

J is TRBJ1-5 and V is TRBV6-5; D may be TRBD1 (5 bases). Germline CDR1 reads MNHEY; CDR2 reads SVGAGI. This CDR3 contains 13 residues. V was cut by 6 bases and J by 7 bases, with 13 bases left in between. The CDR3 spells CASRILGAQPQHF. For the CDR3, the DNA is TGTGCCAGCAGGATTCTAGGGGCCCAGCCCCAGCATTTT.

The rearrangement joins TRBV9 to TRBJ2-5, with TRBD2 as a possible D gene (6 bases). CDR1 and CDR2 (germline): SGDLS, YYNGEE. Trimming took off 0 bases at V and 6 bases at J, with 18 bases between the two ends. The CDR3 extends over 16 amino acids. CDR3 nucleotide sequence: TGTGCCAGCAGCGTAGAGGGAGGTGCGGGATCGAAGACCCAGTACTTC. Translation gives CASSVEGGAGSKTQYF.

This clone has only one observation. The rearrangement links TRBV11-2 to TRBJ1-5; D unresolved. The V and J ends lost 0 bases and 7 bases respectively, with 10 bases between them. Germline-derived CDR1 and CDR2 are SGHAT and FQNNGV. The CDR3 spans 14 residues. CDR3 loop: CASSLDLGRQPQHF. The CDR3 DNA follows: TGTGCCAGCAGCTTAGATCTGGGCCGGCAGCCCCAGCATTTT.

V gene TRBV6-6 combines with J gene TRBJ2-1, with D perhaps matching TRBD1 (6 bases). The ends were cut back, 0 bases at V and 6 bases at J, with 15 bases in the middle. Germline CDR1 reads MNHNY; CDR2 reads SVGAGI (reference sequence). The CDR3 runs 16 residues. The CDR3 DNA is TGTGCCAGCAGTTACTCGAGGGACACTCACTCCAATGAGCAGTTCTTC. It codes for CASSYSRDTHSNEQFF.

This clone was detected a few times. This chain links TRBV5-1 with TRBJ2-2; 10 nucleotides agree with TRBD1. After removal of 8 bases from V and 6 bases from J, the junction contained 7 bases not matched to a gene. Germline CDR1 reads SGHRS; CDR2 reads YFSETQ. This CDR3 has 14 residues. In DNA form, the CDR3 reads TGCGCCAGTCGACAGGGGGCGGGATCCGGGGAGCTGTTTTTT. It yields the protein CASRQGAGSGELFF. Supplemented by reference TRBV5-1 and TRBJ2-2, the full variable domain reads KAGVTQTPRYLIKTRGQQVTLSCSPISGHRSVSWYQQTPGQGLQFLFEYFSETQRNKGNFPGRFSGRQFSNSRSEMNVSTLELGDSALYLCASRQGAGSGELFFGEGSRLTVL.

The chain couples TRBV7-2 to TRBJ1-6; D might be TRBD1 (5 bases). Germline V gene sequence: CDR1 SGHTA, CDR2 FQGNSA. The CDR3 covers 15 residues. V was clipped by 0 bases and J by 11 bases, with 14 bases between them. CDR3 amino acids: CASSLAGQGRAPLHF. The CDR3 DNA reads TGTGCCAGCAGCTTAGCGGGCCAGGGAAGGGCACCCCTCCACTTT.

This clone was counted only a few times. This rearrangement joins TRBV27 to TRBJ1-5; 9 nucleotides align to TRBD1. The CDR3 consists of 15 residues. The germline CDR1 and CDR2 sequences are MNHEY and SMNVEV (reference sequence). The junction had 11 bases not matched to a gene; V was cut back by 6 bases and J by 8 bases. CDR3 sequence reads: CASSSGQGMGKPQHF. The CDR3 DNA is TGTGCCAGCAGCTCGGGACAGGGTATGGGAAAGCCCCAGCATTTT.

The genes are TRBV6-5 and TRBJ1-4, with 10 bases identical to TRBD1. V lost 0 bases and J lost 6; bases outside the gene matches: 1. Germline values: CDR1 MNHEY, CDR2 SVGAGI. This CDR3 is 15 amino acids long. The CDR3 DNA follows: TGTGCCAGCAGTTACTCGGGGACAGGGGATGAAAAACTGTTTTTT. Amino acid sequence: CASSYSGTGDEKLFF.

The genes are TRBV7-9 and TRBJ1-5, with TRBD1 as a possible D gene (6 bases). This CDR3 has 15 residues. Between the trimmed V and J ends, which lost 1 base and 5 bases, there was a span of 12 bases. The germline V gene has CDR1 SEHNR and CDR2 FQNEAQ (reference sequence). The CDR3 bases are TGTGCCAGCAGCTTAGAGGGACATGGGGATCAGCCCCAGCATTTT. It translates to CASSLEGHGDQPQHF.

The J gene is TRBJ2-7, the V gene TRBV7-2, with D unresolved. The germline V gene encodes CDR1 SGHTA and CDR2 FQGNSA. The CDR3 has 11 residues. The V and J ends lost 5 bases and 2 bases respectively, with 4 bases between them. The CDR3 DNA is TGTGCCAGCAGCGCGACCTACGAGCAGTACTTC. It is translated as CASSATYEQYF. Full variable domain (outside the CDR3, taken from reference TRBV7-2 and TRBJ2-7): GAGVSQSPSNKVTEKGKDVELRCDPISGHTALYWYRQSLGQGLEFLIYFQGNSAPDKSGLPSDRFSAERTGGSVSTLTIQRTQQEDSAVYLCASSATYEQYFGPGTRLTVT.

The CDR3 region has the DNA TGCGCCAGCAGTGAGCCCCGACAGGCCCACTCCTACGAGCAGTACTTC. Translating gives CASSEPRQAHSYEQYF. The rearrangement joins TRBV10-1 to TRBJ2-7; D might be TRBD1 (6 bases). The germline V gene has CDR1 WNHNN and CDR2 SYGVQD (reference sequence). The CDR3 runs 16 residues. With 2 bases removed from V and 0 bases from J, the gap between germline ends came to 14 bases.

Remarks on this clone: The junction does not match germline at one end; this may be a read error. The gene calls are TRBV7-7 and TRBJ2-2; no reliable D call. Germline CDR1 SSHAT, CDR2 FNYEAQ (reference sequence). This CDR3 has 16 residues. The CDR3 is CASSPLLAANTGELFF. CDR3 nucleotides: TGTGCTAGCAGCCCCCTCCTGGCTGCGAACACCGGGGAGCTGTTTTTT.

The rearrangement uses TRBV7-8 and TRBJ2-1; possible D gene TRBD1, 5 bases. Germline values: CDR1 SGHVS, CDR2 FQNEAQ. V was cut by 4 bases and J by 8 bases, with 18 bases left in between. The CDR3 runs 15 residues. Here the CDR3 reads CASSSLLGRGDEQFF. The CDR3 coding sequence is TGTGCCAGCAGCTCCCTGCTGGGGCGCGGAGATGAGCAGTTCTTC.

CDR3 coding DNA: TGTGCCATCAGGAGACAGGAGAACACTGAAGCTTTCTTT. It encodes CAIRRQENTEAFF. The chain is built from TRBV10-3 and TRBJ1-1; TRBD1 is a possible D gene (6 bases). From germline, CDR1 is ENHRY and CDR2 SYGVKD. This CDR3 contains 13 residues. Trimming left V 6 bases short and J 1 base short, with 9 bases between.

V is TRBV5-6 and J is TRBJ1-5; 7 bases align to TRBD1. The CDR3 loop spans 13 amino acids. The junction had 8 bases not matched to a gene; V was cut back by 5 bases and J by 9 bases. Germline V CDR1 and CDR2: SGHDT, YYEEEE. The CDR3 nucleotides read TGTGCCAGCAGTCCCGGGACAGTGATGCCCCAGCATTTT. Translating it yields CASSPGTVMPQHF.

V and J are TRBV12-3 or TRBV12-4 and TRBJ1-2, with D possibly TRBD1 on 6 matching bases. V was trimmed by 5 bases and J by 5 bases, leaving 12 bases between them. There are 13 residues in the CDR3. CDR3 loop: CASSDQGFYGYTF. The CDR3 DNA follows: TGTGCCAGCAGTGACCAGGGGTTTTATGGCTACACCTTC.

This chain uses TRBV28 with TRBJ1-5; D is unresolved. The CDR3 extends over 15 amino acids. Germline-derived CDR1 and CDR2 are MDHEN and SYDVKM. Trimming cost V 1 base and J 5 bases, with 12 bases left between them. For the CDR3, the DNA is TGTGCCAGCAGTTTATTCGAGGGAAGGGATCAGCCCCAGCATTTT. It is translated as CASSLFEGRDQPQHF.